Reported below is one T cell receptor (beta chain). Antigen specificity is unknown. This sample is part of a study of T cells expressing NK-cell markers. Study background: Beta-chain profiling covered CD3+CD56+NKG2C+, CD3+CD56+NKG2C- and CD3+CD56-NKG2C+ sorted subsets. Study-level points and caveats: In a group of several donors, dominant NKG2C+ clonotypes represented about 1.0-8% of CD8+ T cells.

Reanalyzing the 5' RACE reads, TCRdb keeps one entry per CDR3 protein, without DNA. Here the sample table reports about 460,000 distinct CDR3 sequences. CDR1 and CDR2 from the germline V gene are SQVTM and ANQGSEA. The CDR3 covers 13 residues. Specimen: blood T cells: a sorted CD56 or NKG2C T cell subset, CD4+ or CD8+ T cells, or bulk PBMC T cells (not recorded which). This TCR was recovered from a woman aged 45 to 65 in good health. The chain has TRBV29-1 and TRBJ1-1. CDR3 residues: CSVLGWYRTEAFF.